This TCR beta chain was recorded in a study of beta chain features in type 1 diabetes. Every isolated RNA sample was fully reverse transcribed, so sequencing captured expressed TCRB transcripts. Using immunoSEQ multiplex PCR, the repertoire was profiled, and TCRdb retains in-frame clones only, with some absent. The sample has about 38,000 clones, 64% seen once. V was clipped by 7 bases and J by 3 bases; unmatched bases: 16. This CDR3 is built from 17 residues. Per the germline V gene, CDR1 is MDHEN and CDR2 is SYDVKM. Staining for CD45RO/CCR7/CD25/CD127/CD95/CD27 allowed sorting of CD4+ naive, central memory, regulatory and stem cell-like memory cells.

The chain couples TRBV28 to TRBJ2-7; 9 nucleotides line up with TRBD1. This receptor was taken from a woman younger than 45 in good health. Sequenced input: Tregs from blood. CDR3: CASKNRPGQGPYYEQYF. The CDR3 DNA reads TGTGCCAGCAAAAATCGCCCGGGACAGGGCCCCTACTACGAGCAGTACTTC.